This TCR beta chain was identified in a study of control samples from healthy donors and cancer patients. The CDR3 length is 15 residues. Germline loops: CDR1 LNHDA, CDR2 SQIVND (reference sequence). Trimming removed 6 bases from V and 4 bases from J, with 15 bases in between. The assay was immunoSEQ multiplex PCR, and TCRdb's table has in-frame clones only and misses some. The sample holds some 120,000 clones, 85% to 95% seen once. This clonotype was obtained from a young man in good health. V is TRBV19 and J is TRBJ1-4, with D hard to call. The sample consisted of blood. CDR3 DNA: TGTGCCAGTAGAGTCTTGCCAGGCCTTAATGAAAAACTGTTTTTT. This sequence encodes CASRVLPGLNEKLFF.